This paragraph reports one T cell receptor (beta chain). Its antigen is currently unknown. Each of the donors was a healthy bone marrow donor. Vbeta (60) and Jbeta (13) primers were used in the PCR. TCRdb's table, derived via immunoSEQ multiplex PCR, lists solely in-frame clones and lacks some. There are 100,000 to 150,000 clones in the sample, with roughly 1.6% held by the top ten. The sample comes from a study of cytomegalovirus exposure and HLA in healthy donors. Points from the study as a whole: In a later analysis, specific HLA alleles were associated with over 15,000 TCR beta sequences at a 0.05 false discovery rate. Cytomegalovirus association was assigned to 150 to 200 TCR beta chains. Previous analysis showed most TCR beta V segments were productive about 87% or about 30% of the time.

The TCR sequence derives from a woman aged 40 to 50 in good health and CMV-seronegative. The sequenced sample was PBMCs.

CDR3 DNA: TGTGCCAGCAGCCCCGAGGGATATGGCTACACCTTC. This sequence encodes CASSPEGYGYTF. The gene calls are TRBV5-4 and TRBJ1-2, with D unresolved. The length of the CDR3 is 12 residues. CDR1 is SGHNT and CDR2 is YYREEE in the germline V gene (reference sequence). Between the trimmed V and J ends, which lost 4 bases and 5 bases, there was a span of 9 bases. Based on the CDR3 plus reference TRBV5-4 and TRBJ1-2, the full variable domain is ETGVTQSPTHLIKTRGQQVTLRCSSQSGHNTVSWYQQALGQGPQFIFQYYREEENGRGNFPPRFSGLQFPNYSSELNVNALELDDSALYLCASSPEGYGYTFGSGTRLTVV.